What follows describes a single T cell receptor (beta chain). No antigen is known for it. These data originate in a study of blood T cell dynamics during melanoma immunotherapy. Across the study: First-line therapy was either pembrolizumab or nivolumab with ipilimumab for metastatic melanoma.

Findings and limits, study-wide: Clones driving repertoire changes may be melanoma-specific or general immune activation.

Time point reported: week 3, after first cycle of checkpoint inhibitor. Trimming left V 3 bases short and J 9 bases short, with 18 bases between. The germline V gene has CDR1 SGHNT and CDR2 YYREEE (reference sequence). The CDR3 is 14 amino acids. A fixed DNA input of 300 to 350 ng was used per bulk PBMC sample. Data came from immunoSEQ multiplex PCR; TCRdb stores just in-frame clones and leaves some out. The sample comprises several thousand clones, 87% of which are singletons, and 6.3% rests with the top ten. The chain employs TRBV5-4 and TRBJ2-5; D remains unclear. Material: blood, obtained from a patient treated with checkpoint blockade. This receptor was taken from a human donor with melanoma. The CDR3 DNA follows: TGTGCCAGCAGCTCAGATATCATGGGTCGGTCCCAGTACTTC. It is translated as CASSSDIMGRSQYF.